This T cell receptor beta chain appears in the sequencing data of a study of blood T cells in healthy people across ages. Looked up from germline, CDR1 is SQVTM and CDR2 is ANQGSEA. The CDR3 consists of 12 residues. V was trimmed by 2 bases and J by 8 bases, leaving 12 bases between them. It was with a sample-barcoded 5' primer and a J-beta primer mix that a second PCR of about 6 to 11 cycles was run. TCRdb re-called the 5' RACE reads through MiXCR, storing one row per CDR3 protein. The repertoire includes over 750,000 distinct CDR3 sequences, roughly 25% of them detected once, and just under 9.5% sits in the top ten. This clonotype was counted only a few times. These data were also filed under a second study, of T cells of mothers and their children. This second report adds: Donors were a few healthy Caucasian mothers and their six children.

The receptor was isolated from a boy younger than 18 in good health. The chain employs TRBV29-1 and TRBJ1-2, with a possible D match to TRBD1 (6 bases). Sequenced: blood. As DNA, the CDR3 is TGCAGCGTTGAAACAGGGAAGGCGGGCTACACCTTC. This gives the protein CSVETGKAGYTF. The full variable domain, in which reference TRBV29-1 and TRBJ1-2 provide the parts outside the CDR3, is SAVISQKPSRDICQRGTSLTIQCQVDSQVTMMFWYRQQPGQSLTLIATANQGSEATYESGFVIDKFPISRPNLTFSTLTVSNMSPEDSSIYLCSVETGKAGYTFGSGTRLTVV.